This TCR beta chain was documented in a study of blood T cell repertoires in COVID-19 (dated by TCRdb to the early 2020s). The study in broad terms: Samples from collaborators originated in the United States, Italy and Spain and spanned both the acute and convalescent phases of COVID-19. The repertoires were released in a freely available public database meant as a resource for research on the immune response to SARS-CoV-2. Where HLA class I and class II types were available, the types were taken from metadata supplied by the sample provider, not from assay-based typing. The samples were drawn from the first 160 participants of the ongoing ImmuneRACE study and from more than 1,000 subjects provided by 6 global collaborators. Subjects who had been exposed to COVID-19, were actively infected with it, or had recovered from it provided the deeply sampled blood TCRbeta repertoires that made up the dataset. Nearly every sample came with metadata listing a de-identified subject ID, COVID-19 status, age in years and sex. The prospective study material was composed of cDNA or gDNA derived from T cells, B-cell-depleted T cells, or PBMCs. General conclusions and limits of the study: Clinical and demographic metadata were provided uncurated, with the amount varying by source and participant.

Each collaborating institution followed its own protocols to collect whole blood in K2EDTA tubes. For TCRbeta analysis, collaborators shipped samples as frozen whole blood, isolated PBMCs, or DNA extracted from either of those sample types. Turning to this clone: Its antigen is still unknown. Base qualities are not recorded, but no much larger clone differs from it by a single base.

TCRbeta CDR3 regions were amplified from genomic DNA using the immunoSEQ Assay, a bias-controlled multiplex PCR. The authors' analysis ran thus. Within the assay, amplification of reference gene primers was used to estimate how many nucleated cells each sample contained. Sequence reads were collapsed and filtered to measure the absolute abundance of every unique TCRbeta CDR3 rearrangement. Productive Simpson clonality was computed per sample as the square root of Simpson's diversity index over productive rearrangements. The clones in this table, taken by TCRdb from immuneACCESS, are in-frame only. Not every clone is retained; where verified, under half of the shortfall comes from an unresolved V gene, and the cause of the rest is unknown. V, J and clone size were drawn from that table, and D and trimming were deduced from the DNA. Present in this sample are 100,000 to 150,000 clones, around three quarters of which were seen just once. The leading ten clones occupy approximately 5.6% of the sample.

Specimen: peripheral blood. The receptor was derived from a man aged 65 to 79 with acute or convalescent COVID-19.

In nucleotide form, the sequence is TGTGCCAGCTGCGATCCCGGTCAGCCCCAGCATTTT. It encodes CASCDPGQPQHF. The sequence links TRBV28 to TRBJ1-5; the D gene is not confidently resolved. The CDR3 starts with the cysteine, ends with the phenylalanine, and has 12 residues. Only CDR3 DNA is held: 36 bases, read in frame from base 1. V drops 8 bases and J drops 6 bases, leaving 11 bases in between. CDR1 MDHEN and CDR2 SYDVKM were looked up in the germline V gene.